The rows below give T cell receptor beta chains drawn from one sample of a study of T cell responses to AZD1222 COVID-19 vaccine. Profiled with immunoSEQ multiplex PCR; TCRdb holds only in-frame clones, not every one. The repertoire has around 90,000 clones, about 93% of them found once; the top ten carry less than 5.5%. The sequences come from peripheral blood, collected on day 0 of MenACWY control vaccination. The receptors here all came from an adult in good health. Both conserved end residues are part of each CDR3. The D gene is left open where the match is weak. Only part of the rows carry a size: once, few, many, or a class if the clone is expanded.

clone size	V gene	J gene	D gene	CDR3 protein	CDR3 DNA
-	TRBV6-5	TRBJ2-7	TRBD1	CASSSPAGTGYEQYF	TGTGCCAGCAGTTCCCCAGCCGGGACAGGATACGAGCAGTACTTC
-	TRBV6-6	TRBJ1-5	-	CASSTPGNNQPQHF	TGTGCCAGCAGTACCCCAGGGAACAATCAGCCCCAGCATTTT
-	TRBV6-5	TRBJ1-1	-	CATRNTEAFF	TGTGCCACCCGTAACACTGAAGCTTTCTTT
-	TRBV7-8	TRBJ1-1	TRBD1	CASSLATGSTEAFF	TGTGCCAGCAGCTTAGCGACAGGGTCGACTGAAGCTTTCTTT
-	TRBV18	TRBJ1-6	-	CASSQSDSPGDSPLHF	TGTGCCAGCTCACAATCGGACAGCCCCGGAGATTCACCCCTCCACTTT
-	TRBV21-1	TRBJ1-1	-	CASSKYFRDRGEVMNTEAFF	TGTGCCAGCAGCAAATATTTCCGGGACAGGGGGGAGGTTATGAACACTGAAGCTTTCTTT
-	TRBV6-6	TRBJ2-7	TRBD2	CASSRPGLVSYEQYF	TGTGCCAGCAGTCGCCCGGGACTAGTGAGCTACGAGCAGTACTTC
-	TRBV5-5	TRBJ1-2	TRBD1	CASSLSGTADYGYTF	TGTGCCAGCAGCTTGTCCGGGACAGCGGACTATGGCTACACCTTC
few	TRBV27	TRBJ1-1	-	CASSLLMNTEAFF	TGTGCCAGCAGTTTACTTATGAACACTGAAGCTTTCTTT
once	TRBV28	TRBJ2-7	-	CASSPFGGPTYEQYF	TGTGCCAGCAGTCCTTTTGGGGGACCGACCTACGAGCAGTACTTC
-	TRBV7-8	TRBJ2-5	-	CASSLQGLIETQYF	TGTGCCAGCAGCTTACAGGGTTTGATAGAGACCCAGTACTTC
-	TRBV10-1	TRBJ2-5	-	CASSGIGQETQYF	TGCGCCAGCAGTGGGATCGGGCAGGAGACCCAGTACTTC
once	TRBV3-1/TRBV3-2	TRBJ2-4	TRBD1	CASSPTGLKNIQYF	TGTGCCAGCAGCCCGACAGGGTTGAAAAACATTCAGTACTTC
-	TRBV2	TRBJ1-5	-	CASTTISNQPQHF	TGTGCCAGCACCACGATTAGCAATCAGCCCCAGCATTTT
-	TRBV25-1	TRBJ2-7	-	CASSPGSLKQYF	TGTGCCAGCAGTCCGGGGTCCCTTAAGCAGTACTTC
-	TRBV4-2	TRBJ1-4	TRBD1	CASSQKQGAYNEKLFF	TGTGCCAGCAGCCAAAAACAGGGGGCCTATAATGAAAAACTGTTTTTT
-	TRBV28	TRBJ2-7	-	CASSPQGGARSSYEQYF	TGTGCCAGCAGCCCCCAAGGTGGCGCCAGAAGCTCCTACGAGCAGTACTTC
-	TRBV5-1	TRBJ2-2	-	CASSSGVSGELFF	TGCGCCAGCAGCTCAGGGGTCTCCGGGGAGCTGTTTTTT
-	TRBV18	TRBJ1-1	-	CASSPQGIHTEAFF	TGTGCCAGCTCACCACAGGGGATTCACACTGAAGCTTTCTTT
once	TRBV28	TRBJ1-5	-	CASSLYRVVEPQHF	TGTGCCAGCAGTTTATATAGGGTGGTTGAGCCCCAGCATTTT
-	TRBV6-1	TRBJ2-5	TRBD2	CASSEPGGDETQYF	TGTGCCAGCAGTGAACCCGGGGGGGATGAGACCCAGTACTTC
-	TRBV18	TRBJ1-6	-	CASSPQGDSPLHF	TGTGCCAGCTCACCACAGGGGGACTCACCCCTCCACTTT
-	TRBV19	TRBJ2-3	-	CASRRISDTDTQYF	TGTGCCAGTAGAAGGATTAGCGACACAGATACGCAGTATTTT
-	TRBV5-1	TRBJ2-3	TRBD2	CASSWGGSTDTQYF	TGCGCCAGCAGCTGGGGGGGAAGCACAGATACGCAGTATTTT
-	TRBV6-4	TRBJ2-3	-	CASSDLGIGGVGTQYF	TGTGCCAGCAGTGACTTGGGCATCGGCGGGGTAGGTACGCAGTATTTT
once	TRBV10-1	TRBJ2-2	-	CASSKNTGELFF	TGCGCCAGCAGCAAGAACACCGGGGAGCTGTTTTTT
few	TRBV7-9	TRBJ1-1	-	CASSPQLNTEAFF	TGTGCCAGCAGCCCCCAATTGAACACTGAAGCTTTCTTT
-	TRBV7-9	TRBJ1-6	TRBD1	CASSFGTGGDSPLHF	TGTGCCAGCAGCTTCGGGACAGGGGGGGATTCACCCCTCCACTTT
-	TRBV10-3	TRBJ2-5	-	CAISDTRSQYF	TGTGCCATCAGTGATACGAGGTCCCAGTACTTC
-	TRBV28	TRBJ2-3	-	CASSPRRDTQYF	TGTGCCAGCAGTCCAAGGAGAGATACGCAGTATTTT
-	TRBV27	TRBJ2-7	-	CASSRLNEQYF	TGTGCCAGCAGTCGTCTAAACGAGCAGTACTTC
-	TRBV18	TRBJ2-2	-	CASSPLQVGANTGELFF	TGTGCCAGCTCACCACTCCAAGTGGGGGCGAACACCGGGGAGCTGTTTTTT
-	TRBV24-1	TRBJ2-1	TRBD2	CATSDFGAPSGLYNEQFF	TGTGCCACCAGTGATTTTGGGGCCCCTAGCGGGCTATACAATGAGCAGTTCTTC
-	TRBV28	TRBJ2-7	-	CASTRTPMSSYEQYF	TGTGCCAGCACCAGAACCCCGATGAGCTCCTACGAGCAGTACTTC
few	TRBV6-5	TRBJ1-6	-	CASSRTEERGSPLHF	TGTGCCAGCAGTCGGACAGAGGAGCGTGGGTCACCCCTCCACTTT
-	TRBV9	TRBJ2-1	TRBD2	CASSVGGSGTYNEQFF	TGTGCCAGCAGCGTAGGGGGTAGCGGGACCTACAATGAGCAGTTCTTC
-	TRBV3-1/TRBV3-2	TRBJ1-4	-	CASSQEPRATNEKLFF	TGTGCCAGCAGCCAAGAGCCCAGGGCAACTAATGAAAAACTGTTTTTT
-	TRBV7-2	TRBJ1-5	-	CASSLLEGTNNQPQHF	TGTGCCAGCAGCTTACTTGAGGGAACCAACAATCAGCCCCAGCATTTT
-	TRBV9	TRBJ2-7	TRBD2	CASSVGLAGDYEQYF	TGTGCCAGCAGCGTCGGACTAGCGGGAGACTACGAGCAGTACTTC
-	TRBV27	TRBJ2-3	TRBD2	CASSLRGSGTDTQYF	TGTGCCAGCAGTTTACGCGGGAGTGGAACAGATACGCAGTATTTT
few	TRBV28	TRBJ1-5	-	CASSLLQVKQPQHF	TGTGCCAGCAGTTTATTGCAGGTCAAGCAGCCCCAGCATTTT
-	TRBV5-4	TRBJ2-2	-	CASSFTGYTGELFF	TGTGCCAGCAGCTTTACAGGGTACACCGGGGAGCTGTTTTTT
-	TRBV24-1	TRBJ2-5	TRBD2	CATSEPGLAGGKETQYF	TGTGCCACCAGTGAACCGGGACTAGCGGGAGGTAAAGAGACCCAGTACTTC
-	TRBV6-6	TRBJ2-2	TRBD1	CAAKQGFPNTGELFF	TGTGCCGCCAAACAGGGGTTCCCGAACACCGGGGAGCTGTTTTTT
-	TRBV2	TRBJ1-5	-	CASTVGQPQHF	TGTGCCAGCACTGTGGGCCAGCCCCAGCATTTT
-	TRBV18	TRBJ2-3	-	CASSERQGVDTQYF	TGTGCCAGCTCAGAAAGACAAGGCGTCGATACGCAGTATTTT
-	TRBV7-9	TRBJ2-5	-	CASSPSLLKETQYF	TGTGCCAGCAGCCCTAGCCTACTAAAGGAGACCCAGTACTTC
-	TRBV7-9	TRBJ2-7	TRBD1	CASSLVKGQFENEQYF	TGTGCCAGCAGCTTAGTTAAGGGACAGTTTGAGAACGAGCAGTACTTC
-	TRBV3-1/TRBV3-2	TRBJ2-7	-	CASSQVGLQGTGEQYF	TGTGCCAGCAGCCAAGTAGGCCTCCAGGGGACGGGGGAGCAGTACTTC
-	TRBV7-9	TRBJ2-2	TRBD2	CASRPLAGGRTNTGELFF	TGTGCCAGTCGACCCCTAGCGGGGGGACGTACGAACACCGGGGAGCTGTTTTTT
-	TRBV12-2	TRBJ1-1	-	CASRLVSRIDRGQNTEAFF	TGTGCAAGTCGCTTAGTATCGAGGATAGACAGGGGCCAGAACACTGAAGCTTTCTTT
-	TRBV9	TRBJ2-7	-	CASSVEPSGGSIYEQYF	TGTGCCAGCAGCGTAGAGCCGAGCGGAGGGAGTATATACGAGCAGTACTTC
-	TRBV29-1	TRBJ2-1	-	CSVEDQDQFNEQFF	TGCAGCGTTGAAGATCAAGACCAATTCAATGAGCAGTTCTTC
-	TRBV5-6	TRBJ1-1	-	CASSLAGTPGPEAFF	TGTGCCAGCAGCTTGGCTGGGACTCCTGGCCCTGAAGCTTTCTTT
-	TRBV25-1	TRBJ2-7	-	CASSDAGPPYEQYF	TGTGCCAGCAGTGATGCGGGACCCCCCTACGAGCAGTACTTC